This T cell receptor (beta chain) was found in a study of blood T cell repertoires in COVID-19. Study context: Samples came from the United States, Italy and Spain, spanning acute and convalescent COVID-19. Sample material is recorded as cDNA or gDNA derived from T cells, B-cell-depleted T cells, or PBMCs.

CDR1 is SGHTA and CDR2 is FQGTGA in the germline V gene. The CDR3 is 15 amino acids. V gave up 4 bases and J gave up 4 bases, with 16 bases separating them. As originally analysed: Estimation of nucleated cell counts was performed using reference gene primer amplification. The table came from immunoSEQ multiplex PCR; TCRdb's copy has only in-frame clones and leaves some out. D and trimming were read from the DNA, whereas the V and J calls and clone size are those reported in that table. This sample yields about 34,000 clones, of which around 90% are seen a single time; about 21% belongs to the top ten.

J is TRBJ1-2 and V is TRBV7-3; a possible D gene is TRBD1 (6 bases). The source of this sequence is an elderly man with acute or convalescent COVID-19. The sample consisted of peripheral blood. The CDR3 protein is CASSYQDSRGYGYTF. The CDR3 nucleotides are TGTGCCAGCAGCTACCAGGACAGCCGTGGCTATGGCTACACCTTC.